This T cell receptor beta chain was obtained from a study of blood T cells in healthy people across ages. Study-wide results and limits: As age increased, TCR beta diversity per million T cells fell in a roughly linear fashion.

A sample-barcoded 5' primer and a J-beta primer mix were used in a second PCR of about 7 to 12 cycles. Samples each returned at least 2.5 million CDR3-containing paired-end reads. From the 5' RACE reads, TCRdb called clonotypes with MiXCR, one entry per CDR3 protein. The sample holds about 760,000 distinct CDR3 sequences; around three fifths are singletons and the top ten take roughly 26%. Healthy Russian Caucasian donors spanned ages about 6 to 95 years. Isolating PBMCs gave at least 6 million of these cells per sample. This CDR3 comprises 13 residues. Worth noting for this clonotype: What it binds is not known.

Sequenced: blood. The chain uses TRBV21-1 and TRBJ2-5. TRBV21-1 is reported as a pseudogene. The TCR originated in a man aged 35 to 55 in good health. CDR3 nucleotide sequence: TGTGCCAGGCAGCGGGCTAACCAAGAGACCCAGTACTTC. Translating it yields CARQRANQETQYF.